Presented here are 9 T cell receptor beta chains from one specimen sequenced in a study of shared clonotypes between healthy human individuals. Only in-frame clones appear in the TCRdb table, and some are missing; sequencing was by immunoSEQ multiplex PCR. Of around 430,000 clones in the sample, 79% were seen once. The sequencing sample was made of PBMCs. These receptors all stem from a woman aged 40-49 years in good health. Some clones in this sample may be carry-over from other donors' samples.

This chain joins TRBV29-1 and TRBJ2-1, with D perhaps matching TRBD1 (5 bases). This CDR3 has 16 residues. From germline, CDR1 is SQVTM and CDR2 ANQGSEA. V dropped 0 bases and J dropped 5 bases, with 17 bases sitting between them. CDR3 coding DNA: TGCAGCGTTGAAGATGGCTGGGGCCGCCTTGACAATGAGCAGTTCTTC. Translating it yields CSVEDGWGRLDNEQFF.

CDR3 sequence: CASSLGTDYEQYF. CDR3 bases: TGCGCCAGCAGCTTGGGGACAGACTACGAGCAGTACTTC. The chain combines TRBV5-1 with TRBJ2-7; tentative D call: TRBD1 (6 bases). Trimming removed 0 bases from V and 3 bases from J, with 7 bases in between. Per the germline V gene, CDR1 is SGHRS and CDR2 is YFSETQ. The CDR3 covers 13 residues. Looking up the rest from reference TRBV5-1 and TRBJ2-7 gives the full variable domain: KAGVTQTPRYLIKTRGQQVTLSCSPISGHRSVSWYQQTPGQGLQFLFEYFSETQRNKGNFPGRFSGRQFSNSRSEMNVSTLELGDSALYLCASSLGTDYEQYFGPGTRLTVT.

As regards this clone: Other DNA sequences of this sample code for an identical CDR3. This sequence joins TRBV19 and TRBJ2-2; D is undetermined. CDR1 is LNHDA, CDR2 SQIVND, per germline (reference sequence). The CDR3 is 12 amino acids. Trimming left V 5 bases short and J 6 bases short, with 7 bases between. The CDR3 nucleotides are TGTGCCAGTAGTTTGGCAGCCGGGGAGCTGTTTTTT. It encodes CASSLAAGELFF.

The genes are TRBV4-1 and TRBJ1-5, with a weak D call TRBD1 (6 bases). Germline V gives CDR1 MGHRA, CDR2 YSYEKL. With 1 base removed from V and 3 bases from J, the gap between germline ends came to 13 bases. The CDR3 length is 16 residues. The CDR3 here is CASSQGGRGSNQPQHF. For the CDR3, the DNA is TGCGCCAGCAGCCAAGGTGGCAGGGGATCCAATCAGCCCCAGCATTTT.

The chain employs TRBV5-1 and TRBJ2-7; D is perhaps TRBD2 (7 bases). CDR1 and CDR2 from the germline V gene are SGHRS and YFSETQ. The CDR3 has 16 residues. The ends were cut back, 1 base at V and 2 bases at J, with 16 bases in the middle. CDR3 region: CASSLNNEGGTYEQYF. The CDR3 coding sequence is TGCGCCAGCAGCTTGAACAACGAGGGGGGGACCTACGAGCAGTACTTC.

The gene calls are TRBV14 and TRBJ2-7; no definite D call. V was cut by 5 bases and J by 6 bases, with 20 bases left in between. Germline-derived CDR1 and CDR2 are SGHDN and FVKESK. CDR3 length equals 15 residues. The CDR3 sequence: CASSSRLSRASEQYF. In DNA form, the CDR3 reads TGTGCCAGCAGCTCCCGGTTGAGCCGGGCATCCGAGCAGTACTTC.

The V call is TRBV19, the J call TRBJ2-6; D is ambiguous. Germline V gene lookup returns CDR1 LNHDA and CDR2 SQIVND (reference sequence). V shed 7 bases and J shed 2 bases, with 12 bases lying between them. The CDR3 loop spans 15 amino acids. Written as DNA, the CDR3 is TGTGCCAGTAACCTCGGACGGCCTGGGGCCAACGTCCTGACTTTC. Amino acid sequence: CASNLGRPGANVLTF. Using reference TRBV19 and TRBJ2-6 for the parts outside the CDR3, the full variable domain is DGGITQSPKYLFRKEGQNVTLSCEQNLNHDAMYWYRQDPGQGLRLIYYSQIVNDFQKGDIAEGYSVSREKKESFPLTVTSAQKNPTAFYLCASNLGRPGANVLTFGAGSRLTVL.

The V and J genes are TRBV30 and TRBJ2-7; the D call may be TRBD1 or TRBD2 (5 bases each). Germline CDR1 is GTSNPN and CDR2 is SVGIG (reference sequence). This CDR3 has 12 amino acids. Between the trimmed V and J ends, which lost 2 bases and 6 bases, there was a span of 11 bases. DNA of the CDR3: TGTGCCTGGAGTACGGGGCGGCTCGAGCAGTACTTC. Translated, it gives CAWSTGRLEQYF.

In nucleotides, the CDR3 is TGTGCCAGCAGTGACGGACTAGCGGGACGCACAGATACGCAGTATTTT. Its protein product is CASSDGLAGRTDTQYF. The chain combines TRBV25-1 with TRBJ2-3; TRBD2 matches 12 bases. The CDR3 runs 16 residues. The ends lost 3 bases at V and 1 base at J; junction bases unmatched: 2. Germline assignment: CDR1 MGHDK and CDR2 SYGVNS.